This TCR beta chain stems from a study of T cells in women clearing cervical HPV infection. The CDR3 contains 14 residues. CDR1 is SQVTM and CDR2 is ANQGSEA in the germline V gene. On this clone itself: The observed sequence ends 3 residues before the CDR3 terminus, with the missing tail filled in from the germline J gene.

This table comes from immunoSEQ multiplex PCR, and its TCRdb copy is limited to in-frame clones, with some not included. The sample's table shows some 39,000 clones. The V gene is TRBV29-1, the J gene TRBJ2-2, with TRBD1 identical over 8 bases. The specimen sequenced was blood buffy coat. This clonotype originated in a woman between 18 and 70 years old with a cervical HPV16 infection that either progressed to CIN3+ or cleared (not recorded which). The DNA read from the CDR3 is TGCAGCGTTGGGTCGACAGGGGATTATGAAAAG. Amino acids: CSVGSTGDYEK. The complete CDR3 sequence is CSVGSTGDYEKLFF.